The rows below give T cell receptor beta chains drawn from one sample of a study of cytomegalovirus exposure and HLA in healthy donors. Measured with immunoSEQ multiplex PCR; TCRdb has only the in-frame clones, and not every one. The data contain over 100,000 clones, 75% to 85% of them singletons. Material: PBMCs. Every receptor here comes from a woman aged 18-35 years in good health and CMV-seropositive. Each CDR3 is given with its conserved first and last residue. D genes are given only for firm matches. Rows may omit the clone size; those that give it use once, few, many or a size class.

d_gene	abundance	j_gene	v_gene	CDR3nt	CDR3aa
NA	NA	TRBJ2-1	TRBV7-2	TGTGCCAGCAGCTTAGAGGGACTGGACTACAATGAGCAGTTCTTC	CASSLEGLDYNEQFF
NA	NA	TRBJ1-2	TRBV5-1	TGCGCCAGCACCACGGGCCAGGGTTTATACACCTTC	CASTTGQGLYTF
TRBD2	NA	TRBJ2-1	TRBV4-1	TGCGCCAGCAGCTCCCTAGCGGGAGTGGGAAATGAGCAGTTCTTC	CASSSLAGVGNEQFF
NA	once	TRBJ2-1	TRBV6-4	TGTGCCAGCAGTGACCTGGGCGGGGAGTCCTACAATGAGCAGTTCTTC	CASSDLGGESYNEQFF
NA	NA	TRBJ1-5	TRBV5-1	TGCGCCAGCAGCTCCGGACGGGGGCAGCCCCAGCATTTT	CASSSGRGQPQHF
NA	NA	TRBJ2-2	TRBV5-1	TGCGCCAGCAGCTTGGATGGTGAGGGTCCCGGGGAGCTGTTTTTT	CASSLDGEGPGELFF
TRBD2	few	TRBJ2-7	TRBV7-6	TGTGCCAGCAGCGCTCGACTAGCGGGATACTACGAGCAGTACTTC	CASSARLAGYYEQYF
NA	NA	TRBJ1-1	TRBV6-5	TGTGCCAGCAGCCTCAGGGGCCTGAACACTGAAGCTTTCTTT	CASSLRGLNTEAFF
TRBD2	NA	TRBJ2-7	TRBV2	TGTGCCAGCATTGGGGGGGTGCTGAACGAGCAGTACTTC	CASIGGVLNEQYF
NA	once	TRBJ1-2	TRBV5-1	TGCGCCAGCAGCTTATCACCTATCTATGGCTACACCTTC	CASSLSPIYGYTF
TRBD1	NA	TRBJ1-5	TRBV6-6	TGTGCCAGCAGAAGGACAGGCGATAGCAATCAGCCCCAGCATTTT	CASRRTGDSNQPQHF
TRBD1	NA	TRBJ2-4	TRBV13	TGTGCCAGCAGCCTCCGGGACAGGGAATTCACAAACATTCAGTACTTC	CASSLRDREFTNIQYF
NA	NA	TRBJ2-7	TRBV4-1	TGCGCCAGCAGCCTATCCCCTTTGGGCTTCTCCTACGAGCAGTACTTC	CASSLSPLGFSYEQYF
TRBD2	once	TRBJ2-1	TRBV7-8	TGTGCCAGCAGCTGGACTAGCGGGAGGGGTGAGCAGTTCTTC	CASSWTSGRGEQFF
TRBD2	NA	TRBJ2-7	TRBV7-9	TGTGCCAGCAGTACTAGCGGGGCCTACGAGCAGTACTTC	CASSTSGAYEQYF
NA	once	TRBJ2-7	TRBV14	TGTGCCAGCAGCCAAGATCGGGGGTCCAACTACGAGCAGTACTTC	CASSQDRGSNYEQYF
TRBD1	few	TRBJ2-3	TRBV9	TGTGCCAGCAGCAACCAACAGGGGAATACGCAGTATTTT	CASSNQQGNTQYF
TRBD1	NA	TRBJ2-2	TRBV5-1	TGCGCCAGCAGTTACAGGGGGCGGGAGACCGGGGAGCTGTTTTTT	CASSYRGRETGELFF
TRBD2	NA	TRBJ2-7	TRBV7-9	TGTGCCAGCAGCTTAAGGGAGGGCCACGAGCAGTACTTC	CASSLREGHEQYF
TRBD2	NA	TRBJ2-1	TRBV5-5	TGTGCCAGCAGTTCCACTAGCGTGAGTTACAATGAGCAGTTCTTC	CASSSTSVSYNEQFF
TRBD2	NA	TRBJ2-1	TRBV5-4	TGTGCCAGCGGTGGGGGACTAGCGGGAGTGAACTCCTACAATGAGCAGTTCTTC	CASGGGLAGVNSYNEQFF
NA	NA	TRBJ2-3	TRBV10-3	TGTGCCATCAGTGCAATGCGGCTCACAGATACGCAGTATTTT	CAISAMRLTDTQYF
NA	NA	TRBJ2-7	TRBV5-8	TGTGCCAGCAGGCGTGACAAAAACTACGAGCAGTACTTC	CASRRDKNYEQYF
NA	NA	TRBJ1-4	TRBV12-5	TGTGCTAGTGGTTTGGCCGCGGGACGCGGTGAAAAACTGTTTTTT	CASGLAAGRGEKLFF
NA	NA	TRBJ2-7	TRBV14	TGTGCCAGCAGCCGGGCCGCTTACTCCTACGAGCAGTACTTC	CASSRAAYSYEQYF
TRBD2	NA	TRBJ2-7	TRBV6-1	TGTGCCAGCGCCGAGGGAGGGACTAGCCGAATGCAGTACTTC	CASAEGGTSRMQYF
NA	NA	TRBJ2-7	TRBV28	TGTGCCAGCAGTTTTCTTGGTCAGGGGGGCACCTACGAGCAGTACTTC	CASSFLGQGGTYEQYF
NA	NA	TRBJ2-1	TRBV7-7	TGTGCTAGCAGCTTTTCAGCGGAGGACAATGAGCAGTTCTTC	CASSFSAEDNEQFF
NA	NA	TRBJ2-6	TRBV2	TGTGCCAGCACCAACACAGGCTCTGGGGCCAACGTCCTGACTTTC	CASTNTGSGANVLTF
NA	NA	TRBJ1-5	TRBV2	TGTGCCAGCAGTGAAGTGGGGAGAGGCAATCAGCCCCAGCATTTT	CASSEVGRGNQPQHF
NA	once	TRBJ1-4	TRBV6-1	TGTGCCAGCAGGTCGGTTGGAACTAATGAAAAACTGTTTTTT	CASRSVGTNEKLFF
TRBD2	NA	TRBJ2-2	TRBV25-1	TGTGCCAGCAGTGGACTAGCGTCCACCGGGGAGCTGTTTTTT	CASSGLASTGELFF
TRBD1	NA	TRBJ1-2	TRBV7-9	TGTGCCAGCAGCTTCCATGGACAGGGCGACTATGGCTACACCTTC	CASSFHGQGDYGYTF
TRBD1	NA	TRBJ1-1	TRBV27	TGTGCCAGCAGTTTTGACAGGGGGACTGAAGCTTTCTTT	CASSFDRGTEAFF
NA	NA	TRBJ2-3	TRBV10-1	TGCGCCAGCAGTGAAGGACTGGCAGATACGCAGTATTTT	CASSEGLADTQYF
NA	few	TRBJ1-1	TRBV2	TGTGCCACCCTGAAGACAGAAAACACTGAAGCTTTCTTT	CATLKTENTEAFF
NA	NA	TRBJ2-2	TRBV19	TGTGCCAGTAGTATAGAACAAAACACCGGGGAGCTGTTTTTT	CASSIEQNTGELFF
TRBD2	NA	TRBJ2-2	TRBV4-1	TGCGCCAGCAGCCATAGACTAGCGGTTAACACCGGGGAGCTGTTTTTT	CASSHRLAVNTGELFF
TRBD1	NA	TRBJ1-1	TRBV30	TGTGCCTGGAGTGTCATAGTTGGGACAGCCTTTTGGAACACTGAAGCTTTCTTT	CAWSVIVGTAFWNTEAFF
TRBD2	NA	TRBJ2-1	TRBV14	TGTGCCAGCAGCCAAGTGTCGACTAGCGGTTACAATGAGCAGTTCTTC	CASSQVSTSGYNEQFF
TRBD1	NA	TRBJ2-5	TRBV19	TGTGCCAGTAGTATCGGGACAGGGGCAAGGTGGACCCAGTACTTC	CASSIGTGARWTQYF
TRBD1	NA	TRBJ2-1	TRBV5-1	TGCGCCAGCAGCTTAGACCCGGGGACAGGCTACAATGAGCAGTTCTTC	CASSLDPGTGYNEQFF
TRBD2	NA	TRBJ2-1	TRBV11-3	TGTGCCAGCAGCCAACTAGCGGGACAACACAATGAGCAGTTCTTC	CASSQLAGQHNEQFF
TRBD1	NA	TRBJ1-1	TRBV6-6	TGTGCCAGCAGCTACAGGGGTTTTGCCACTGAAGCTTTCTTT	CASSYRGFATEAFF
NA	NA	TRBJ2-7	TRBV30	TGTGCCTGGAGTCCCCCTGGGGCTTCGGACGAGCAGTACTTC	CAWSPPGASDEQYF
TRBD2	NA	TRBJ2-7	TRBV28	TGTGCCAGCAGTCCCCCCGGACTAGCGGGGTCCTACGAGCAGTACTTC	CASSPPGLAGSYEQYF
TRBD1	NA	TRBJ2-7	TRBV6-1	TGTGCCAGCAGCCCGATGGGACAGTCCTACGAGCAGTACTTC	CASSPMGQSYEQYF
NA	NA	TRBJ1-1	TRBV18	TGTGCCAGCTCACCCCTGACTGAGAACACTGAAGCTTTCTTT	CASSPLTENTEAFF
TRBD1	NA	TRBJ1-1	TRBV6-5	TGTGCCAGCACAATCAGGGGGACCACTGAAGCTTTCTTT	CASTIRGTTEAFF
NA	NA	TRBJ1-1	TRBV7-9	TGTGCCAGCAGCTTAAGGGGTACTGAAGCTTTCTTT	CASSLRGTEAFF
TRBD1	NA	TRBJ1-2	TRBV5-4	TGTGCCAGCAGCTGGTCAGGGGGACTTAACTATGGCTACACCTTC	CASSWSGGLNYGYTF
TRBD1	few	TRBJ2-1	TRBV12-5	TGTGCTAGTGGTTTATGGGACAGGGATGTAAATGAGCAGTTCTTC	CASGLWDRDVNEQFF
TRBD1	NA	TRBJ1-1	TRBV6-7	TGTGCCAGCTCGACAGGGAGTGAGTTTGAAGCTTTCTTT	CASSTGSEFEAFF
NA	NA	TRBJ1-2	TRBV7-2	TGTGCCAGCAGCTTCCCGGGGGTCCTCTATGGCTACACCTTC	CASSFPGVLYGYTF
NA	NA	TRBJ1-3	TRBV6-5	TGTGCCAGCAGTTACTCGATCGTAGGGGGTGACACCATATATTTT	CASSYSIVGGDTIYF
TRBD1	NA	TRBJ1-1	TRBV6-1	TGTGCCAGCAGTGATGGACAGGGTTGGACTGAAGCTTTCTTT	CASSDGQGWTEAFF
NA	NA	TRBJ2-1	TRBV5-1	TGCGCCAGCAATGGGCGCAATGAGCAGTTCTTC	CASNGRNEQFF
TRBD1	NA	TRBJ2-1	TRBV7-9	TGTGCCAGCAGCTCGACCGGGACAGCCTACAATGAGCAGTTCTTC	CASSSTGTAYNEQFF
TRBD1	NA	TRBJ2-1	TRBV7-9	TGTGCCAGCAGCTTCGACAGGGAAGCTCGTTTTGCTGATGAGCAGTTCTTC	CASSFDREARFADEQFF